The text below deals with one T cell receptor beta chain. With 7 bases clipped from V and 4 bases from J, the junction kept 9 bases outside the gene matches. This CDR3 contains 13 residues. CDR1 and CDR2 (germline): SQVTM, ANQGSEA. The data stem from a study of shared clonotypes between healthy human individuals. Profiling relied on immunoSEQ multiplex PCR, and the TCRdb table lists in-frame clones only, not all of them. Here the sample spans about 770,000 clones, 55% to 75% being singletons. The origin of this receptor is a woman in her 30s in good health. The chain recombines TRBV29-1 with TRBJ2-7; the match to TRBD2 covers 8 bases. Sequences were obtained from memory CD4+ T cells sorted from blood. Subset indicated: CD45RA-negative fraction. The CDR3 is CSGGGLEVYEQYF. Written as DNA, the CDR3 is TGCAGCGGGGGGGGACTAGAGGTATACGAGCAGTACTTC.